This T cell receptor (beta chain) was recorded in a study of T-cell memory formation after mild COVID-19. Study conclusions and caveats: Contracting CD4+ clones sat mainly in CM and EM; CD8+ in EMRA.

The sample holds many counts of this clonotype. Its matching antigen is unknown. The junction departs from the called germline gene at one end, perhaps through a read error. CDR1 and CDR2 (germline): SGHRS, YFSETQ. The CDR3 runs 14 residues. MiXCR was run by TCRdb on the 5' RACE reads, yielding one entry per CDR3 protein. The sample records about 400,000 distinct CDR3 sequences, about 25% being singletons. The gene calls are TRBV5-1 and TRBJ2-3, with TRBD1 matching 8 bases. Sequenced: PBMCs or a T cell subset sorted from them (not recorded which). The TCR originated in an adult woman who had mild COVID-19 (a few samples of this study predate the infection). Cell type and time point are not known. CDR3 residues: CASSWGQGTDTQYF. The CDR3 nucleotides read TGTGCCAGCAGTTGGGGACAGGGCACAGATACGCAGTATTTT.